This TCR beta chain was captured by sequencing in a study of molecular identifiers for immune sequencing clone quantification. General observations from the study: Among 920,000 or so naive cells, as was reported, spiked Jurkat TCR RNA from one cell was detectable. More than 99% of effector molecules, versus under 1% of naive-cell molecules, belonged to clones above 20 RNA copies.

Each CDR3 protein gets one entry after TCRdb re-called the PCR reads with MiXCR. The sample lists about 300,000 distinct CDR3 sequences; over 20% were seen once. This clonotype was counted at least ten times. Its antigen is still unknown. J gave up 9 bases and V 8 bases, and 12 bases lay outside the gene matches. Germline V CDR1 and CDR2: SEHNR, FQNEAQ (reference sequence). The CDR3 is 15 residues long. Sample: naive CD8+ T cells from blood, with Jurkat cell RNA spiked in. This sample's subset: FACS-sorted CD8+CD4-CCR7+CD45RA+ naive T cells. The receptor was derived from a human donor in good health. Some libraries in this study had Jurkat cell RNA spiked in. The chain uses TRBV7-9 and TRBJ2-1; 11 bases are a match to TRBD1. The CDR3 DNA follows: TGTGCCAGCTCTTCAGGACAGGGGGCGTGGACTGAGCAGTTCTTC. This gives the protein CASSSGQGAWTEQFF.